The present TCR beta chain was sequenced within a study of long-term antiretroviral therapy in people with HIV. Findings and caveats of the study: All time points showed a repertoire dominated by clones expanded before ART.

This was the immunoSEQ v3.0 assay at survey level. Clones were read by immunoSEQ multiplex PCR, and TCRdb kept only the in-frame ones, dropping some. The sample carries roughly 6,400 clones, 60% to 85% recorded once. Note on this clone: Antigen: not known.

All donors provided no fewer than one pre-ART and no fewer than two post-ART PBMC samples. This CDR3 contains 12 residues. Trimming removed 5 bases from V and 6 bases from J, with 11 bases in between. Per germline, CDR1 LNHDA and CDR2 SQIVND (reference sequence). The specimen comprised unsorted PBMCs, sampled 0.5 years before starting antiretroviral therapy. The genes are TRBV19 and TRBJ2-7; no firm D call. The TCR comes from a man aged 40-55 years with HIV. Here the CDR3 reads CASSVNGLEQYF. Written as DNA, the CDR3 is TGTGCCAGTAGTGTGAATGGGCTCGAGCAGTACTTC. The complete variable domain, with remaining parts taken from reference TRBV19 and TRBJ2-7, reads DGGITQSPKYLFRKEGQNVTLSCEQNLNHDAMYWYRQDPGQGLRLIYYSQIVNDFQKGDIAEGYSVSREKKESFPLTVTSAQKNPTAFYLCASSVNGLEQYFGPGTRLTVT.